This T cell receptor (beta chain) derives from a study of shared T cell receptors in the human thymus. Clones were sequenced by immunoSEQ multiplex PCR, and TCRdb holds only the in-frame ones, with some missing. The sample consists of 700,000 or so clones, 80% to 90% of them appearing once. CDR1 is MGHDK, CDR2 SYGVNS, per germline. V shed 2 bases and J shed 6 bases, with 14 bases lying between them. The CDR3 contains 15 residues. These data are also associated with another study on human thymus T cells. As reported in that work: Related studies found that unrelated individuals share highly overlapping thymic repertoires.

Sample: thymocytes. The source of this sequence is a girl under two years old with a congenital heart defect. This chain links TRBV25-1 with TRBJ2-1, with a possible D match to TRBD1 (6 bases). The CDR3 coding sequence is TGTGCCAGCAGTGAAACCGCGGACAGCCCCAATGAGCAGTTCTTC. This gives the protein CASSETADSPNEQFF.